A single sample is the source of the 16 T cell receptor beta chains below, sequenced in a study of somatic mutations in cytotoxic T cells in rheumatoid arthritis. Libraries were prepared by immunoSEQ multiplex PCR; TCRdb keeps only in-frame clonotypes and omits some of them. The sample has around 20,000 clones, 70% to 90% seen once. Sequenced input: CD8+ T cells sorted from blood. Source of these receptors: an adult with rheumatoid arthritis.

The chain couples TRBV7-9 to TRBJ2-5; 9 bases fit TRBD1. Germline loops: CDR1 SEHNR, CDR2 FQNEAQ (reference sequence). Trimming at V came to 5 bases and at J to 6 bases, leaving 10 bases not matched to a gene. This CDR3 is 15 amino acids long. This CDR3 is CASSEGQGVRKTQYF. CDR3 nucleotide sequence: TGTGCCAGCAGCGAGGGACAGGGTGTAAGGAAGACCCAGTACTTC. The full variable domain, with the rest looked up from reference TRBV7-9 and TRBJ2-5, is DTGVSQNPRHKITKRGQNVTFRCDPISEHNRLYWYRQTLGQGPEFLTYFQNEAQLEKSRLLSDRFSAERPKGSFSTLEIQRTEQGDSAMYLCASSEGQGVRKTQYFGPGTRLLVL.

The chain's CDR3 is CASRGQGYGYTF. In nucleotides, the CDR3 is TGTGCCAGCAGGGGACAGGGCTATGGCTACACCTTC. The gene calls are TRBV11-2 and TRBJ1-2; the match to TRBD1 covers 9 bases. Per germline, CDR1 SGHAT and CDR2 FQNNGV. The V gene end was trimmed by 6 bases and the J gene end by 4 bases; junction bases not matched to a gene: 0. This CDR3 spans 12 amino acids.

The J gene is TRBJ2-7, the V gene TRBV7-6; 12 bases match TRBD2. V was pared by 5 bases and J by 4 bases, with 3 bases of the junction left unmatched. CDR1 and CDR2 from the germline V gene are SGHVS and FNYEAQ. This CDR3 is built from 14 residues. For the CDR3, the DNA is TGTGCCAGCAGCCCGGGACTAGCGGGTTACGAGCAGTACTTC. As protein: CASSPGLAGYEQYF.

The CDR3 bases are TGTGCCTGTGGTACACCCCCCCCGGGCGGACCCTACGAGCAGTACTTC. The encoded protein is CACGTPPPGGPYEQYF. The chain combines TRBV30 with TRBJ2-7; no clear D gene. CDR3 size: 16 residues. Germline V lookup: CDR1 GTSNPN, CDR2 SVGIG (reference sequence). V lost 6 bases, J lost 2 bases, and 23 bases lay in between.

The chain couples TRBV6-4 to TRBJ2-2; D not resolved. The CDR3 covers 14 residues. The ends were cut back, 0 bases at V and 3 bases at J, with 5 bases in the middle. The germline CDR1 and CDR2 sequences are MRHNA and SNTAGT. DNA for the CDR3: TGTGCCAGCAGTGACTCGGCAGACACCGGGGAGCTGTTTTTT. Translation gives CASSDSADTGELFF.

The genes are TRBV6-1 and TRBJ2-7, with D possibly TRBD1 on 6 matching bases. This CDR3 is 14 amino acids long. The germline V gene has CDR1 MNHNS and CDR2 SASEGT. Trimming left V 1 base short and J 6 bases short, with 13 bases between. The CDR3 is CASSEGTDWAEQYF. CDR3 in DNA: TGTGCCAGCAGTGAAGGGACAGACTGGGCCGAGCAGTACTTC.

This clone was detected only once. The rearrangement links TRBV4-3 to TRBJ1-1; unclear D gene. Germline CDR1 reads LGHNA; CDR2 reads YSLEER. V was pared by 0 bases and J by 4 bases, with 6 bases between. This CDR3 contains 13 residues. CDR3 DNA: TGCGCCAGCAGCCAAGATTCGGGCACTGAAGCTTTCTTT. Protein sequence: CASSQDSGTEAFF.

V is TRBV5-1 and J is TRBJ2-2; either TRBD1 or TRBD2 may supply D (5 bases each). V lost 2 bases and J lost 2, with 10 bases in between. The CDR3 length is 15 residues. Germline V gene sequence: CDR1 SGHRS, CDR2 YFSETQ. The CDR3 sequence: CASSFMGPNTGELFF. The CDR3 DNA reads TGCGCCAGCAGCTTTATGGGACCAAACACCGGGGAGCTGTTTTTT.

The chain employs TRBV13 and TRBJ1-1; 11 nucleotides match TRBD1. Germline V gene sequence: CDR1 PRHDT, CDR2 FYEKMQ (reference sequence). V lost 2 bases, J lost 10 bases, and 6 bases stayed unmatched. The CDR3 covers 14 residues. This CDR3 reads CASSLIGQGAGAFF. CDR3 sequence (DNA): TGTGCCAGCAGCTTAATTGGACAGGGGGCAGGAGCTTTCTTT.

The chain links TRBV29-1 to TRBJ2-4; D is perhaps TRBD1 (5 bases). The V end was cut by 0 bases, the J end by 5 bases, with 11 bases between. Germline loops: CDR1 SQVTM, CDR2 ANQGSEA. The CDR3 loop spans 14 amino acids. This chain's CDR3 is CSVEDWGSENIQYF. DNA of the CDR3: TGCAGCGTTGAAGACTGGGGCAGCGAAAACATTCAGTACTTC.

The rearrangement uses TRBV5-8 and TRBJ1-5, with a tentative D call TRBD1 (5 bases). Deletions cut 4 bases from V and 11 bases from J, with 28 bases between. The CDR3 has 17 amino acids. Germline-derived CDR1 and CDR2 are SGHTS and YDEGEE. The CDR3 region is CASSPEGYTTRRLTQHF. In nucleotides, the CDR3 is TGTGCCAGCAGCCCTGAGGGGTACACGACTCGGAGGTTGACCCAGCATTTT.

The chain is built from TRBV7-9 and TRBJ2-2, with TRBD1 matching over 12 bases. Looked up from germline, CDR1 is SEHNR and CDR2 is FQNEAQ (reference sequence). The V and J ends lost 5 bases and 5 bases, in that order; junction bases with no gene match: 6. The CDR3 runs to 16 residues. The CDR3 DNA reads TGTGCCAGCAGCCCCCGGGACAGGGGGCTAACCGGGGAGCTGTTTTTT. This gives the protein CASSPRDRGLTGELFF.

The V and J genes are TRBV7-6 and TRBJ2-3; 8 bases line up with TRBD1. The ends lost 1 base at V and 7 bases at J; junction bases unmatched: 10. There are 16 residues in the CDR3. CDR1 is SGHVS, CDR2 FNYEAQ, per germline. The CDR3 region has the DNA TGTGCCAGCAGCTTAGATCAAAACCAGGGGGCCCATACGCAGTATTTT. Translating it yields CASSLDQNQGAHTQYF.

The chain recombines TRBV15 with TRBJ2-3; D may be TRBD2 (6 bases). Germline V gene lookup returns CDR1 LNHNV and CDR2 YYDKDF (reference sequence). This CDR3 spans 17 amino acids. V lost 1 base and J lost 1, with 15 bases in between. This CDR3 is CATSRVKVGGGTDTQYF. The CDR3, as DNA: TGTGCCACCAGCAGAGTAAAGGTGGGGGGTGGCACAGATACGCAGTATTTT.

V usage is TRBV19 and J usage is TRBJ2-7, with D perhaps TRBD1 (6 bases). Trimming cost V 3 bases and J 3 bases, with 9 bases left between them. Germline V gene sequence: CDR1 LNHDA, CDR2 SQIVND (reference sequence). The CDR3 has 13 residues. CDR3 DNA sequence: TGTGCCAGTAGTATGGGACAAGGCTACGAGCAGTACTTC. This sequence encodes CASSMGQGYEQYF.

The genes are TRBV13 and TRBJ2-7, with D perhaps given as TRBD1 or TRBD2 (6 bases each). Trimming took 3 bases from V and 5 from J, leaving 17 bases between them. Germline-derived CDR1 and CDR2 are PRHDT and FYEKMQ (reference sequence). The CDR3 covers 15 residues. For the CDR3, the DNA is TGTGCCAGCAGCTTCAACGGGGGCCCGGGGCACGAGCAGTACTTC. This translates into CASSFNGGPGHEQYF.